This T cell receptor beta chain was documented in a study of blood T cells in healthy people across ages. Study-level results: Diversity was higher, and naive CD4+ cells more numerous, in long-lived donors than in aged donors. Observed TCR beta diversity per million T cells went down as age went up. This fall followed a roughly linear course with age.

The germline CDR1 and CDR2 sequences are SEHNR and FQNEAQ (reference sequence). The CDR3 has 13 residues. V was pared by 4 bases and J by 3 bases, with 10 bases between. Using a J-beta primer mix together with a sample-barcoded 5' primer, a second PCR was run for about 6 to 11 cycles. MiXCR, applied by TCRdb to the 5' RACE reads, yields one record per CDR3 protein. The sample lists around 1,700,000 distinct CDR3 sequences, 28% occurring once. The authors extracted at least 5 micrograms of total RNA per sample. This clonotype was counted only a few times. Its antigen is not identified. Sequencing used blood. This sequence joins TRBV7-9 and TRBJ2-7; maybe TRBD2 (5 bases). This clonotype originated in a woman in her 30s in good health. CDR3 nucleotides: TGTGCCAGCAGCTCTTACGGGAACTACGAGCAGTACTTC. Its translation is CASSSYGNYEQYF.